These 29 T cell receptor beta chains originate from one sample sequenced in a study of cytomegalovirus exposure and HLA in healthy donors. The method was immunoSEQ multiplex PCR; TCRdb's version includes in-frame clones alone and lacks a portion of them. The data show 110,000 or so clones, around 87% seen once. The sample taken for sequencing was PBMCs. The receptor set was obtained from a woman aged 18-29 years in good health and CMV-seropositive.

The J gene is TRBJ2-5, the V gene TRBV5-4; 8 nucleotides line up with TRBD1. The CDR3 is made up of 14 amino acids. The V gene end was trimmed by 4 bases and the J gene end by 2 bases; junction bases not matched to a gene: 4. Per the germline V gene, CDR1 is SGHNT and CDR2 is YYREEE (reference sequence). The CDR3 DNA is TGTGCCAGCAGCACCTACAGGGGGCAAGAGACCCAGTACTTC. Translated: CASSTYRGQETQYF.

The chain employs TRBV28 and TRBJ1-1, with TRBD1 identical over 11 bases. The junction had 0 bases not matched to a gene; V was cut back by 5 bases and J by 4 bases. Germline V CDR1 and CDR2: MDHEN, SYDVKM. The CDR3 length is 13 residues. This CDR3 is CASSGTGGTEAFF. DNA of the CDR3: TGTGCCAGCAGTGGGACAGGGGGCACTGAAGCTTTCTTT.

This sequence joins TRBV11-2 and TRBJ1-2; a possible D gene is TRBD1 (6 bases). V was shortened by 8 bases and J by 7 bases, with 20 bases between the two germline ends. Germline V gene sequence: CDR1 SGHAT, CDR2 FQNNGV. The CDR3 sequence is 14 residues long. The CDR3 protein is CASGYNGGAGGYTF. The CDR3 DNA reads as TGTGCCAGCGGATACAATGGGGGCGCGGGTGGCTACACCTTC.

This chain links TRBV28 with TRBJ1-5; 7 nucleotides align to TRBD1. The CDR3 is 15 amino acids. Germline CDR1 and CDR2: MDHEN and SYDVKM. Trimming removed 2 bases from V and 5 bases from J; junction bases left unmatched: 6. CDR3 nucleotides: TGTGCCAGCAGTTTAAGCCGGGACAGAGATCAGCCCCAGCATTTT. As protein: CASSLSRDRDQPQHF.

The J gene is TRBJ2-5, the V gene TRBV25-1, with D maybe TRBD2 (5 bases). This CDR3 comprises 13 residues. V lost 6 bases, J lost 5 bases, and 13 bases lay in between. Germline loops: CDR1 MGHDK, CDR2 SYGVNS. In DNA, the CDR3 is TGTGCCAGCAGATCCAGCGGCGCCGAGACCCAGTACTTC. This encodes CASRSSGAETQYF.

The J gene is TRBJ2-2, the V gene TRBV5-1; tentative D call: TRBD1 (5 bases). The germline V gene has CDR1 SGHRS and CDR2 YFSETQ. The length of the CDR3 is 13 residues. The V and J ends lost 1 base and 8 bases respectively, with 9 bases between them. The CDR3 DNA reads TGCGCCAGCAGCTTGCGAACAGGTGGGGAGCTGTTTTTT. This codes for CASSLRTGGELFF.

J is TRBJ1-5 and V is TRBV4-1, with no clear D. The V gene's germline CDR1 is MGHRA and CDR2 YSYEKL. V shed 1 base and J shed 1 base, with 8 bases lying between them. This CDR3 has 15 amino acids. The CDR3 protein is CASSQGFGSNQPQHF. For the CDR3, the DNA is TGCGCCAGCAGCCAAGGGTTCGGGAGCAATCAGCCCCAGCATTTT.

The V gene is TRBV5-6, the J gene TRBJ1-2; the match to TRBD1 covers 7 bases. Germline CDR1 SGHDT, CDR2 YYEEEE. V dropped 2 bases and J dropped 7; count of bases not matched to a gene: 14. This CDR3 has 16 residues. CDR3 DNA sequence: TGTGCCAGCAGCTTTTGGGCCAGGGGGTACGAGGCTGGCTACACCTTC. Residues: CASSFWARGYEAGYTF.

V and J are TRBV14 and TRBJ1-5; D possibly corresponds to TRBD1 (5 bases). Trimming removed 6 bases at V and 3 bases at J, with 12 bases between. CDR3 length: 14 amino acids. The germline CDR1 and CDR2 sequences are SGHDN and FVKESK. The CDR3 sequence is CASSLPGYNQPQHF. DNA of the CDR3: TGTGCCAGCAGTCTCCCAGGGTACAATCAGCCCCAGCATTTT.

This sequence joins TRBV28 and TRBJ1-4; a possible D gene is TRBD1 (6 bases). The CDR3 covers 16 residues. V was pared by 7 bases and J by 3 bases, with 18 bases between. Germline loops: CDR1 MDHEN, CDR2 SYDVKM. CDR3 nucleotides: TGTGCCAGCACCACACCGATAGGGGGTTCTAATGAAAAACTGTTTTTT. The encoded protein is CASTTPIGGSNEKLFF.

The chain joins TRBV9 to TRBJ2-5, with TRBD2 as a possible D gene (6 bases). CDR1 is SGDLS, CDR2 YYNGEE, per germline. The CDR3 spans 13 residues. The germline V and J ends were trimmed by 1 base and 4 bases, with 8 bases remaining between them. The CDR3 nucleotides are TGTGCCAGCAGCGTAAGGGGAGGAGAGACCCAGTACTTC. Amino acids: CASSVRGGETQYF.

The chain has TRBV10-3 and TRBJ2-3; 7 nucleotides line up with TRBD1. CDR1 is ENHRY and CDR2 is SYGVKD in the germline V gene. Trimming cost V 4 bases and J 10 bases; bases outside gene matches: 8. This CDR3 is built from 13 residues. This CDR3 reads CAISVLGGEAQYF. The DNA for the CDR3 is TGTGCCATCAGTGTCCTAGGGGGCGAGGCGCAGTATTTT.

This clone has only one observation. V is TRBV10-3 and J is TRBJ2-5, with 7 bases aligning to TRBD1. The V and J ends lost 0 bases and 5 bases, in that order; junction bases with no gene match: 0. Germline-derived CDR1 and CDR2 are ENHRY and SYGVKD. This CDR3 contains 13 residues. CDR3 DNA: TGTGCCATCAGTGAGTCGACAGGGGAGACCCAGTACTTC. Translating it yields CAISESTGETQYF.

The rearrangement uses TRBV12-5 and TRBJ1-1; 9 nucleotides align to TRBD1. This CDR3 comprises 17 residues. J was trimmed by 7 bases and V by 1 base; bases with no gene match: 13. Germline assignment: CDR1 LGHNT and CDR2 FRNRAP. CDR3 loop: CASGLARQGVGKYEAFF. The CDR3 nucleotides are TGTGCTAGTGGTTTGGCCCGACAGGGGGTGGGAAAATATGAAGCTTTCTTT.

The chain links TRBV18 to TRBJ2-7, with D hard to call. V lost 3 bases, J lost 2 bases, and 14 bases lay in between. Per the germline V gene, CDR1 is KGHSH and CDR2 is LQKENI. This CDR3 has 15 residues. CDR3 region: CASSPQWADTYEQYF. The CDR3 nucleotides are TGTGCCAGCTCACCGCAATGGGCTGATACCTACGAGCAGTACTTC.

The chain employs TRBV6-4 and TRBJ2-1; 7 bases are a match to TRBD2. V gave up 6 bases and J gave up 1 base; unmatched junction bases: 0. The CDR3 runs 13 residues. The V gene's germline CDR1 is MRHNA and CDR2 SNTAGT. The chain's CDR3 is CASSGGSYNEQFF. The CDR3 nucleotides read TGTGCCAGCAGCGGGGGGTCCTACAATGAGCAGTTCTTC.

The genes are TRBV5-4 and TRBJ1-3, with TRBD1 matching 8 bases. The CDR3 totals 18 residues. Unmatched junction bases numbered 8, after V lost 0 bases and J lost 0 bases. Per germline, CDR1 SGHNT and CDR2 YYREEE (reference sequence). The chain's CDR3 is CASSLGGQARSSGNTIYF. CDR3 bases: TGTGCCAGCAGCTTGGGGGGACAGGCTCGAAGCTCTGGAAACACCATATATTTT.

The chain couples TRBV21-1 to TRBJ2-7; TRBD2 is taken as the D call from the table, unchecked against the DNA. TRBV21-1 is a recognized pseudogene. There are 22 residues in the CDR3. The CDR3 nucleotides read TGTGCCAGCAGCAAAGGTGGAATACTAGCGGGATTAGGGCGGAGCCATCTTTACGAGCAGTACTTC. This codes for CASSKGGILAGLGRSHLYEQYF.

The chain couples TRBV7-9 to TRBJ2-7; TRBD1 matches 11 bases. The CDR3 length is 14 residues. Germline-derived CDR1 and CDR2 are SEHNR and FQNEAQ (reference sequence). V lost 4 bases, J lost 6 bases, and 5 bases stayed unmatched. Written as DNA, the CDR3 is TGTGCCAGCAGCTCGGGACAGGGGGTTCTCGAGCAGTACTTC. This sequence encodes CASSSGQGVLEQYF.

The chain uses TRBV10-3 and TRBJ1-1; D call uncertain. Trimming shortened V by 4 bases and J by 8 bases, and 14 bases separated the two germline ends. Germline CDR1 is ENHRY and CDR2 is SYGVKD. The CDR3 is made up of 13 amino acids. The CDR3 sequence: CAISGVLEAEAFF. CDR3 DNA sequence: TGTGCCATCAGTGGGGTCTTGGAGGCGGAAGCTTTCTTT.

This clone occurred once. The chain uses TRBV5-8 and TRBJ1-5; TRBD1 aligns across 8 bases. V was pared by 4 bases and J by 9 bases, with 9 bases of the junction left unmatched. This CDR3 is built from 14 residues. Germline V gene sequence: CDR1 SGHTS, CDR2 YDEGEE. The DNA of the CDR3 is TGTGCCAGCAGCCAAGACAGGGGTATTTGGCCCCAGCATTTT. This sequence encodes CASSQDRGIWPQHF.

The CDR3 DNA reads as TGTGCCACCCGGGGGATAGCTGGAAACACCATATATTTT. Protein product: CATRGIAGNTIYF. The V call is TRBV6-1, the J call TRBJ1-3; D perhaps matches TRBD1 (5 bases). Germline-derived CDR1 and CDR2 are MNHNS and SASEGT. Trimming left V 10 bases short and J 2 bases short, with 12 bases between. The CDR3 is 13 amino acids.

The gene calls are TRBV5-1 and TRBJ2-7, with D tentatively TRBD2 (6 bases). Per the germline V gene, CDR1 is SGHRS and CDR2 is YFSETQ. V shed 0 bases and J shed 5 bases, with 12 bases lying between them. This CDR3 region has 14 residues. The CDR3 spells CASSLAGTFHEQYF. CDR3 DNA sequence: TGCGCCAGCAGCTTGGCCGGGACTTTCCACGAGCAGTACTTC.

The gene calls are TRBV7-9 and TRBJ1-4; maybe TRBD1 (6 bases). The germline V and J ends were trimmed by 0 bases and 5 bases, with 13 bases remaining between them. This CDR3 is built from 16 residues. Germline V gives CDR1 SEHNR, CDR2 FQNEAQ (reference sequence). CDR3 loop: CASSLARGALNEKLFF. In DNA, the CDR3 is TGTGCCAGCAGCTTAGCGCGGGGGGCCTTGAATGAAAAACTGTTTTTT.

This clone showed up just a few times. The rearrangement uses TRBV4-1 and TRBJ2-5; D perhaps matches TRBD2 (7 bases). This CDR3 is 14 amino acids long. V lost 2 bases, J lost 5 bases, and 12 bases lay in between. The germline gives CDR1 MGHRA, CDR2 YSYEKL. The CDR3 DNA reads TGCGCCAGCAGCCAATTGCGGGGGCTGGAGACCCAGTACTTC. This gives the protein CASSQLRGLETQYF.

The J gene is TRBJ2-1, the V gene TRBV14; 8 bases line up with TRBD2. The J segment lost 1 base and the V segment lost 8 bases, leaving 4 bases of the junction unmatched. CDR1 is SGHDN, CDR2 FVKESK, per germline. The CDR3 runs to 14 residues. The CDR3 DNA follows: TGTGCCAGCCGCACTAGCGGATCCTACAATGAGCAGTTCTTC. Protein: CASRTSGSYNEQFF.

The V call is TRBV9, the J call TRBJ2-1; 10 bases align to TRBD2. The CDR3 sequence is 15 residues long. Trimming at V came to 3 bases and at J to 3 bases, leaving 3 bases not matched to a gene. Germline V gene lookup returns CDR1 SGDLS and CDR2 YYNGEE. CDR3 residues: CASSATSGNYNEQFF. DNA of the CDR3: TGTGCCAGCAGCGCCACTAGCGGGAACTACAATGAGCAGTTCTTC.

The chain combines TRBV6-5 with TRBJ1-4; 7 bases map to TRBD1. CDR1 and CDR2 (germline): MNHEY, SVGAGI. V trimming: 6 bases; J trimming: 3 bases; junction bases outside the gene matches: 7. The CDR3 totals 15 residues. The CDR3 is CASSVSGTANEKLFF. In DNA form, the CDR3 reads TGTGCCAGCAGCGTGTCCGGGACAGCTAATGAAAAACTGTTTTTT.

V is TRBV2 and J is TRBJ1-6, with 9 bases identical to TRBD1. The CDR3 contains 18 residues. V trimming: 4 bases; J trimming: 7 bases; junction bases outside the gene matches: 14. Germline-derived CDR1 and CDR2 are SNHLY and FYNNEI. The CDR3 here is CASSVRDRDPSLNSPLHF. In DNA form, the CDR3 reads TGTGCCAGCAGTGTGAGGGACAGGGACCCCAGTTTAAATTCACCCCTCCACTTT.